This TCR beta chain was profiled in a study of T cell changes during pregnancy in multiple sclerosis. Profiled with immunoSEQ multiplex PCR; TCRdb holds only in-frame clones, not every one. Of about 120,000 clones detected, about 94% appear once; the ten largest clones hold approximately 6.2%. Germline-derived CDR1 and CDR2 are MDHEN and SYDVKM. The CDR3 spans 13 residues. With 6 bases removed from V and 2 bases from J, the gap between germline ends came to 11 bases. Source: peripheral blood, taken before pregnancy. This receptor was identified in a female donor with multiple sclerosis, enrolled in a pregnancy study. V gene TRBV28 combines with J gene TRBJ2-7; D might be TRBD1 (6 bases). This CDR3 reads CASRGQPAYEQYF. CDR3 coding DNA: TGTGCCAGCAGAGGACAGCCAGCCTACGAGCAGTACTTC.